This section outlines one T cell receptor beta chain sequence together with its context. Its antigen remains unidentified. No much larger clone exists at a distance of one base, and base qualities are not known. Participants in the prospective study were enrolled through a virtual design, were aged about 18 to 90 years, and lived in 20 to 30 United States geographic areas. Cohort assignment in the prospective study relied on participant-reported clinical history from a screening survey and a study questionnaire. Exposed participants were defined as having been in contact with someone with a PCR-confirmed or clinician-diagnosed COVID-19 case within 2 weeks of study entry. Each participant in the prospective study had whole blood, serum and a nasopharyngeal or oropharyngeal swab collected by mobile phlebotomists. Participants in the prospective study had the option to provide additional blood draws and questionnaires over an approximately 2-month period. Before DNA extraction, blood samples from the prospective study were shipped at room temperature or frozen.

TCRbeta CDR3 regions were amplified from genomic DNA by means of the immunoSEQ Assay, a bias-controlled multiplex PCR. The authors' pipeline ran thus. The number of nucleated cells in each sample was estimated from the amplification of reference gene primers within the assay. To quantify the absolute abundance of each unique TCRbeta CDR3 rearrangement, sequence reads were collapsed and filtered. For each sample, productive Simpson clonality was calculated by taking the square root of Simpson's diversity index across productive rearrangements. Here the immuneACCESS table is served through TCRdb, limited to in-frame sequences with V and J called. Missing clones are a known gap in these copies; in checked studies unresolved V genes cover under half, and the rest lacks a known reason. V and J calls plus clone size are reproduced from that table; the DNA served to infer D and trimming. The sample table holds 60,000 or so clones, of which roughly two thirds were seen once. The ten biggest clones cover 51% of the sample.

The data were obtained in a study of blood T cell repertoires in COVID-19 (dated by TCRdb to the early 2020s). About the investigation overall: The collaborator samples originated in the United States, Italy and Spain and spanned the acute and convalescent phases of COVID-19. The material from the prospective study consisted of cDNA or gDNA derived from T cells, B-cell-depleted T cells, or PBMCs. Deeply sampled blood TCRbeta repertoires from subjects exposed to, actively infected with, or recovered from COVID-19 were included in the dataset. The repertoires were made available in a free public database intended to serve as a resource for research on the immune response to SARS-CoV-2. The samples were drawn from two sources: the first 160 participants of the ongoing ImmuneRACE study, and over 1,000 subjects contributed by 6 global collaborators. Sample metadata almost always included a de-identified subject ID, COVID-19 status, age in years and sex. HLA class I and class II types, where available, came from metadata supplied by the sample provider rather than from assay-based typing. On the study overall, not on this receptor specifically: How much clinical and demographic metadata was included differed by source and by participant, and the metadata was provided uncurated.

V trim: 2 bases; J trim: 7 bases; unmatched bases: 5. Taken from cysteine to phenylalanine, the CDR3 has 15 residues. This entry keeps only the CDR3 DNA: 45 bases, framed from base 1. The germline V gene encodes CDR1 SGDLS and CDR2 YYNGEE. Sequencing was performed on PBMCs or T cells enriched from blood (not recorded which). This clonotype was sampled from a woman aged 55-75 years who had been exposed to COVID-19. The chain is made from TRBV9 and TRBJ2-2, with 10 middle bases fitting TRBD2. The DNA sequence follows: TGTGCCAGCAGCGTGCGAGCGGGGGGGAGCGGGGAGCTGTTTTTT. Its protein product is CASSVRAGGSGELFF.